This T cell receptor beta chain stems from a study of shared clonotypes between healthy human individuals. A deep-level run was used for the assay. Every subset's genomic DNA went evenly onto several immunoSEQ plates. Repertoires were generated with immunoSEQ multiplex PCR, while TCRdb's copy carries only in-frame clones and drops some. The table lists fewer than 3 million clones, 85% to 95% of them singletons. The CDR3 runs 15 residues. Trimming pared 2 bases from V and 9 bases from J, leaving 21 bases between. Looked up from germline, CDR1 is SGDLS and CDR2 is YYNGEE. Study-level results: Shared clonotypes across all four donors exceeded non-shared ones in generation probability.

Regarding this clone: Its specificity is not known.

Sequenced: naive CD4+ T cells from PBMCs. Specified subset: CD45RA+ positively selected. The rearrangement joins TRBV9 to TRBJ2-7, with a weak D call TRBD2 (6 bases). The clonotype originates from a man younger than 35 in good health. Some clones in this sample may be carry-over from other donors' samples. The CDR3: CASSVDAGTYSGQYF. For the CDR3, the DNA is TGTGCCAGCAGCGTGGACGCCGGGACTTATTCTGGGCAGTACTTC.